The 30 T cell receptor beta chains listed next were all sequenced from one sample in a study of T cell changes during pregnancy in multiple sclerosis. TCRdb keeps only in-frame clones here, not all; method: immunoSEQ multiplex PCR. The top ten hold 6% to 9% of the sample, which has 25,000 to 35,000 clones, roughly 87% seen once. Here the sequenced sample was CD8+ T cells from peripheral blood mononuclear cells, taken before pregnancy. The receptors come from a female donor with multiple sclerosis, enrolled in a pregnancy study.

This clone was counted only a few times. The rearrangement uses TRBV9 and TRBJ1-2, with 7 nucleotides matching TRBD1. Trimming removed 0 bases from V and 5 bases from J; junction bases left unmatched: 4. The CDR3 runs to 14 residues. Looked up from germline, CDR1 is SGDLS and CDR2 is YYNGEE. The CDR3 nucleotides read TGTGCCAGCAGCGTAGCAGGGGACAGATATGGCTACACCTTC. Translation gives CASSVAGDRYGYTF.

This chain connects TRBV27 to TRBJ1-2, with a tentative D call TRBD1 (6 bases). This CDR3 region has 15 residues. V was pared by 5 bases and J by 7 bases, with 20 bases between. The V gene's germline CDR1 is MNHEY and CDR2 SMNVEV (reference sequence). The CDR3 bases are TGTGCCAGCAGTCCCTTTTCAGGGGCCTCAGGTGGCTACACCTTC. It encodes CASSPFSGASGGYTF.

V is TRBV27 and J is TRBJ2-7; D is perhaps TRBD1 (6 bases). Germline-derived CDR1 and CDR2 are MNHEY and SMNVEV (reference sequence). The CDR3 has 13 residues. The ends were cut back, 5 bases at V and 3 bases at J, with 11 bases in the middle. The CDR3 sequence: CASSPGAYYEQYF. The CDR3 nucleotides read TGTGCCAGCAGTCCAGGGGCCTACTACGAGCAGTACTTC.

The chain carries TRBV7-2 and TRBJ1-2; possibly TRBD1 for D (6 bases). The CDR3 has 15 amino acids. Per germline, CDR1 SGHTA and CDR2 FQGNSA. V lost 0 bases and J lost 4, with 12 bases in between. The CDR3 bases are TGTGCCAGCAGCTTAGCCTTCCGGGGGGCCTATGGCTACACCTTC. Translated: CASSLAFRGAYGYTF.

The chain employs TRBV2 and TRBJ2-3; 11 nucleotides match TRBD2. The V and J ends lost 11 bases and 5 bases, in that order; junction bases with no gene match: 3. Looked up from germline, CDR1 is SNHLY and CDR2 is FYNNEI. This CDR3 is built from 12 residues. The CDR3: CAGSGRGDTQYF. The CDR3 bases are TGTGCCGGTAGCGGGAGGGGAGATACGCAGTATTTT.

V gene TRBV7-8 combines with J gene TRBJ2-5; weak D call: TRBD1 (5 bases). From germline, CDR1 is SGHVS and CDR2 FQNEAQ. V was cut by 5 bases and J by 3 bases, with 13 bases left in between. This CDR3 is 14 amino acids long. The CDR3 sequence: CASSPRAGKETQYF. The DNA of the CDR3 is TGTGCCAGCAGCCCTCGCGCAGGGAAAGAGACCCAGTACTTC.

The V call is TRBV25-1, the J call TRBJ1-2; the D is unclear. Per the germline V gene, CDR1 is MGHDK and CDR2 is SYGVNS. This CDR3 region has 13 residues. The V end was cut by 8 bases, the J end by 3 bases, with 13 bases between. This CDR3 reads CASGHRGDYGYTF. As DNA, the CDR3 is TGTGCCAGCGGCCACCGGGGTGACTATGGCTACACCTTC.

V usage is TRBV5-4 and J usage is TRBJ2-7, with D possibly being TRBD2 (6 bases). This CDR3 is built from 14 residues. The V and J ends lost 2 bases and 2 bases respectively, with 11 bases between them. Germline-derived CDR1 and CDR2 are SGHNT and YYREEE (reference sequence). The CDR3: CASSFGEVPYEQYF. The CDR3 DNA is TGTGCCAGCAGCTTCGGGGAGGTACCCTACGAGCAGTACTTC.

V is TRBV28 and J is TRBJ1-2; D is possibly TRBD1 (5 bases). This CDR3 comprises 13 residues. Trimming left V 1 base short and J 6 bases short, with 9 bases between. Germline V gene sequence: CDR1 MDHEN, CDR2 SYDVKM. The CDR3 bases are TGTGCCAGCAGTTTATCGGCAGGGAATGGCTACACCTTC. It translates to CASSLSAGNGYTF.

The chain is built from TRBV4-1 and TRBJ2-7; 8 bases agree with TRBD1. The germline V gene has CDR1 MGHRA and CDR2 YSYEKL. CDR3 length: 17 amino acids. The V gene end was trimmed by 1 base and the J gene end by 1 base; junction bases not matched to a gene: 9. The CDR3 sequence: CASSQGAQGGISYEQYF. In DNA, the CDR3 is TGCGCCAGCAGCCAAGGGGCACAGGGGGGAATTTCCTACGAGCAGTACTTC.

The V call is TRBV6-4, the J call TRBJ2-3; D is perhaps TRBD1 (6 bases). Trimming stripped 3 bases from V and 4 bases from J, with 14 bases between. Germline V gene sequence: CDR1 MRHNA, CDR2 SNTAGT. This CDR3 contains 15 residues. The CDR3 nucleotides are TGTGCCAGCAGTGAAAGCCAGGGGATCGCAGATACGCAGTATTTT. This encodes CASSESQGIADTQYF.

The chain uses TRBV4-3 and TRBJ1-2, with D possibly TRBD1 on 6 matching bases. V was shortened by 0 bases and J by 3 bases, with 14 bases between the two germline ends. CDR3 size: 16 residues. CDR1 is LGHNA, CDR2 YSLEER, per germline. The CDR3 spells CASSQEVLGADYGYTF. The DNA for the CDR3 is TGCGCCAGCAGCCAAGAGGTGCTGGGGGCGGACTATGGCTACACCTTC.

This clone is categorized as medium-sized. This chain links TRBV4-1 with TRBJ2-5; weak D call: TRBD1 (5 bases). Germline-derived CDR1 and CDR2 are MGHRA and YSYEKL. The V end was cut by 0 bases, the J end by 8 bases, with 13 bases between. This CDR3 is built from 14 residues. CDR3 region: CASSQEAGSGTQYF. CDR3 nucleotide sequence: TGCGCCAGCAGCCAAGAGGCAGGGTCAGGCACCCAGTACTTC.

The chain carries TRBV28 and TRBJ1-1, with 12 bases aligning to TRBD1. The germline gives CDR1 MDHEN, CDR2 SYDVKM. The CDR3 contains 15 residues. V was clipped by 4 bases and J by 4 bases; unmatched bases: 4. CDR3 in amino acids: CASSSGTGGVTEAFF. The DNA for the CDR3 is TGTGCCAGCAGTTCCGGGACAGGGGGCGTCACTGAAGCTTTCTTT.

This clone was observed once. The chain combines TRBV25-1 with TRBJ1-2; D is undetermined. V dropped 2 bases and J dropped 10 bases, with 8 bases sitting between them. CDR3 length equals 11 residues. CDR1 and CDR2 from the germline V gene are MGHDK and SYGVNS. Written as DNA, the CDR3 is TGTGCCAGCAGTGAAGCGGGGATCTACACCTTC. Amino acid sequence: CASSEAGIYTF.

This clone is judged medium-sized. The rearrangement uses TRBV6-4 and TRBJ2-1, with TRBD2 matching 9 bases. Germline CDR1 reads MRHNA; CDR2 reads SNTAGT. The CDR3 extends over 14 amino acids. V trimming: 5 bases; J trimming: 5 bases; junction bases outside the gene matches: 4. In DNA form, the CDR3 reads TGTGCCAGCAGTCTAGCGGGAACCCACAATGAGCAGTTCTTC. Translated: CASSLAGTHNEQFF.

This clone was detected once. This chain links TRBV27 with TRBJ1-1; TRBD1 matches at 10 bases. The CDR3 is 16 residues long. Looked up from germline, CDR1 is MNHEY and CDR2 is SMNVEV (reference sequence). The J segment lost 4 bases and the V segment lost 4 bases, leaving 9 bases of the junction unmatched. This CDR3 is CASSSRQGARGTEAFF. DNA of the CDR3: TGTGCCAGCAGTTCCCGACAGGGGGCGCGAGGCACTGAAGCTTTCTTT.

The chain has TRBV4-1 and TRBJ1-1, with 8 bases aligning to TRBD1. The V segment lost 0 bases and the J segment 6 bases; nucleotides outside the gene matches: 6. Germline loops: CDR1 MGHRA, CDR2 YSYEKL. The CDR3 contains 15 residues. CDR3 residues: CASSQEEDREAEAFF. The DNA of the CDR3 is TGCGCCAGCAGCCAAGAGGAGGACAGGGAGGCTGAAGCTTTCTTT.

This chain connects TRBV6-1 to TRBJ1-1, with D perhaps TRBD1 (5 bases). Per germline, CDR1 MNHNS and CDR2 SASEGT. V was pared by 8 bases and J by 5 bases, with 12 bases between. This CDR3 spans 12 amino acids. The CDR3 is CASAGGGTEAFF. The CDR3, as DNA: TGTGCCAGCGCCGGGGGGGGGACTGAAGCTTTCTTT.

This chain connects TRBV27 to TRBJ1-4; 8 bases match TRBD1. The germline V gene has CDR1 MNHEY and CDR2 SMNVEV (reference sequence). The trim removed 5 bases at V and 3 bases at J, leaving 11 bases unmatched. The CDR3 extends over 17 amino acids. The CDR3 coding sequence is TGTGCCAGCAGTGCCTGGGCAGGGGGCTTTTCTAATGAAAAACTGTTTTTT. Protein: CASSAWAGGFSNEKLFF.

This chain uses TRBV4-3 with TRBJ1-2; the match to TRBD1 covers 7 bases. The V gene end was trimmed by 0 bases and the J gene end by 6 bases; junction bases not matched to a gene: 4. CDR1 is LGHNA and CDR2 is YSLEER in the germline V gene. The CDR3 runs to 14 residues. CDR3 region: CASSQDARGNGYTF. CDR3 DNA sequence: TGCGCCAGCAGCCAAGATGCCAGGGGGAATGGCTACACCTTC.

This chain links TRBV18 with TRBJ2-7, with 8 nucleotides matching TRBD2. The length of the CDR3 is 16 residues. Trimming at V came to 1 base and at J to 2 bases, leaving 7 bases not matched to a gene. Per the germline V gene, CDR1 is KGHSH and CDR2 is LQKENI. The DNA of the CDR3 is TGTGCCAGCTCACCACGAGGCGGGGGGAACACCTACGAGCAGTACTTC. Its translation is CASSPRGGGNTYEQYF.

This rearrangement joins TRBV15 to TRBJ2-3, with 7 bases aligning to TRBD2. The CDR3 contains 15 residues. J lost 2 bases, V lost 3 bases, and 5 bases had no gene match. Germline assignment: CDR1 LNHNV and CDR2 YYDKDF (reference sequence). CDR3 sequence reads: CATSSGGIYTDTQYF. The CDR3 region has the DNA TGTGCCACCAGCAGCGGGGGGATTTACACAGATACGCAGTATTTT.

The sample holds a few counts of this clone. The CDR3 sequence: CASSTSRDTEAFF. The CDR3 DNA is TGTGCCAGCAGCACAAGCAGGGATACTGAAGCTTTCTTT. The chain joins TRBV9 to TRBJ1-1; D may be TRBD1 (5 bases). In germline, CDR1 is SGDLS, CDR2 YYNGEE. The CDR3 contains 13 residues. V was pared by 4 bases and J by 5 bases, with 12 bases between.

The chain is built from TRBV4-2 and TRBJ2-5, with D maybe TRBD2 (5 bases). Germline values: CDR1 LGHNA, CDR2 YNFKEQ. The V gene lost 3 bases and the J gene lost 2 bases, with 13 bases spanning the gap. The CDR3 has 15 amino acids. CDR3 coding DNA: TGTGCCAGCAGCCAGGTGGACGGAGGTCAAGAGACCCAGTACTTC. It translates to CASSQVDGGQETQYF.

In nucleotides, the CDR3 is TGTGCCAGCAGCCTTACAGTTGGGGGGGTAAGGGACGAGCAGTACTTC. Residues: CASSLTVGGVRDEQYF. The gene calls are TRBV5-6 and TRBJ2-7; the match to TRBD2 covers 7 bases. Germline V gene lookup returns CDR1 SGHDT and CDR2 YYEEEE. This CDR3 spans 16 amino acids. V shed 4 bases, J shed 5 bases, and the junction held 15 bases outside the gene matches.

The V and J genes are TRBV30 and TRBJ2-7, with D hard to call. The CDR3 runs to 17 residues. The V and J ends lost 0 bases and 0 bases respectively, with 18 bases between them. Germline V CDR1 and CDR2: GTSNPN, SVGIG (reference sequence). CDR3 residues: CAWSVRVGRIGSYEQYF. The CDR3 DNA is TGTGCCTGGAGTGTACGGGTAGGTAGGATCGGCTCCTACGAGCAGTACTTC.

This clone appeared once. V gene TRBV6-5 combines with J gene TRBJ2-7; D call uncertain. CDR1 and CDR2 from the germline V gene are MNHEY and SVGAGI. The CDR3 sequence is 11 residues long. Trimming left V 0 bases short and J 6 bases short, with 3 bases between. The CDR3 loop is CASSYSAEQYF. In nucleotides, the CDR3 is TGTGCCAGCAGTTACTCGGCCGAGCAGTACTTC.

For this clone: Additional DNA sequences in this sample encode the identical CDR3. V gene TRBV19 combines with J gene TRBJ1-1; 10 positions agree with TRBD1. The germline gives CDR1 LNHDA, CDR2 SQIVND (reference sequence). V shed 3 bases and J 0 bases; nucleotides not matched to a gene: 4. This CDR3 comprises 16 residues. The CDR3 bases are TGTGCCAGTAGTATCCGGACAGGGGGAATGAACACTGAAGCTTTCTTT. Protein sequence: CASSIRTGGMNTEAFF.

This chain uses TRBV6-5 with TRBJ1-4; D unresolved. Germline CDR1 MNHEY, CDR2 SVGAGI. CDR3 length: 13 residues. Trimming pared 7 bases from V and 3 bases from J, leaving 9 bases between. Written as DNA, the CDR3 is TGTGCCAGCACGGGTAGGCCTAATGAAAAACTGTTTTTT. Translated: CASTGRPNEKLFF.